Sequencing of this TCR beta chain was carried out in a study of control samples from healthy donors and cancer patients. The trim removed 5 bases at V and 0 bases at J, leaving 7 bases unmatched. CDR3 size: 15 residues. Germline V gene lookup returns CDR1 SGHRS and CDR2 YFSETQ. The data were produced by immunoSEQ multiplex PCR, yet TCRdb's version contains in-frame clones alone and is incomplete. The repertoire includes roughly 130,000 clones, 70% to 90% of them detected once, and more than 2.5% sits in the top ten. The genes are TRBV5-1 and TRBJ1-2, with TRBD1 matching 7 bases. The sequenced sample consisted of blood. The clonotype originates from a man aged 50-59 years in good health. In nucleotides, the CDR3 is TGCGCCAGCAGGAATACCGGGACAGCTAACTATGGCTACACCTTC. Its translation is CASRNTGTANYGYTF.